This T cell receptor beta chain was sequenced during a study of CD8 T cells in Susac syndrome (dated by TCRdb to between 2018 and 2021). With regard to the full study: Among the sequenced Susac syndrome patients, about 6 had clinically active disease and roughly eight were in clinical remission. At the time of blood withdrawal, Susac syndrome patients were either therapy-naive, taking corticosteroids (with some also receiving IVIg), or on IVIg alone. Whether CD8+ T cell activation and differentiation in Susac syndrome was antigen driven was tested using repertoire sequencing. Clonality of the CD8+ T cell repertoire was compared between more than 9 healthy donors, approximately 14 Susac syndrome patients and 15 multiple sclerosis patients. What the research found in general, with its limitations: In the total CD8+ and CD8+ TEMRA repertoires, over 15 and five Susac-specific public clones, respectively, were identified. The TCR sequencing and HLA analysis was acknowledged to have included a relatively small number of individuals. Susac syndrome CD8+ repertoires showed clonal expansion, highest in CD8+ TEMRA cells and greater in clinically active than remitting patients.

Peripheral blood CD8+ and CD4+ T cells from healthy donors, Susac syndrome patients and multiple sclerosis patients were profiled by high-throughput TCR beta sequencing. Susac syndrome patients met recently defined diagnostic criteria for definite or probable disease. CD8+ TEMRA cells were enriched by FACS, while bulk CD8+ and CD4+ T cells were purified by magnetic negative isolation. Blood was drawn into EDTA tubes, processed within 24 hours, and PBMCs were isolated by density gradient centrifugation. PBMCs destined for TCR sequencing were cryopreserved in liquid nitrogen and later thawed in a 37 °C water bath. Purity of sorted or isolated CD4+, CD8+ and CD8+ TEMRA cells was at least 90%. Trimming at the junction amounts to 1 base on V and 3 bases on J, and the germline ends lie 8 bases apart. CDR1 and CDR2, per the germline V gene, are SGHRS and YFSETQ. The CDR3 holds 14 amino acids from the cysteine to the phenylalanine. Here the CDR3 DNA is all that survives: 42 bases in frame from base 1.

Points on this clonotype: Its antigen is currently not known. The sample holds no much larger clone one base away, and base qualities are not on file.

RNA was extracted using the RNeasy kit, and about 0.45 to 1 ug of the RNA was reverse transcribed with random hexamers. The immunoSEQ multiplex PCR assay, which covers 54 Vbeta and 13 Jbeta segments, was used to amplify TCR beta CDR3 regions. Bias from PCR amplification was corrected by using a synthetic template baseline for primer optimization and for computational correction. The source study handled its data this way. Reads were annotated to V, D and J genes per IMGT and analyzed with immunoSEQ Analyzer, keeping only productive sequences. To calculate clonality, Shannon entropy was normalized by log2 of the number of productive unique sequences and then subtracted from one. Public and private clones were assessed among the 100 most prevalent clones of each patient and control. Clones were defined as Susac-specific when absent from the healthy and MS cohorts, from 1052 published viral clones and from other ImmuneACCESS disease sequences. TCRdb cleaned the public reads at Q25 with fastp, built clones with MiXCR and kept in-frame beta chains. Rows are unified per CDR3 protein, each entry keeping the most common DNA and genes. These V and J calls are TCRdb output, not the study's own analysis. The sample profile shows about 120,000 distinct CDR3 sequences; around 94% of them were found once. 0.2% to 0.25% of the sample is in the top ten clones.

The chain links TRBV5-1 with TRBJ1-5; a tentative D call is TRBD1 (5 bases match). Material for sequencing was CD8+ T cells from PBMCs. The receptor was isolated from a human donor with Susac syndrome. The nucleotides read TGCGCCAGCAGCTTGAGGGGTAACAATCAGCCCCAGCATTTT. Translated, it reads CASSLRGNNQPQHF.